This entry lists 24 T cell receptor beta chains sequenced from one sample in a study of T cells in Graves' hyperthyroidism and ophthalmopathy. The TCR beta CDR3 regions underwent amplification using RNA transcripts as the source. In the first-round RT-PCR of the TCR CDR3, the HTBI primer set was used. TCRdb itself ran the multiplex PCR reads through MiXCR, one entry per CDR3 protein. The top ten hold over 11% of the sample, which has a few hundred thousand distinct CDR3 sequences, approximately 14% seen once. Sequenced sample: blood. Receptor source: a woman aged 40 to 49 with Graves' hyperthyroidism.

The chain is built from TRBV28 and TRBJ2-1, with D perhaps matching TRBD2 (6 bases). CDR3 length: 11 amino acids. Germline V gene data show CDR1 as MDHEN and CDR2 as SYDVKM. The V end lost 7 bases, the J end lost 10 bases, and 11 bases lay between the germline ends. The CDR3 bases are TGTGCCAGCAAGACTAGGAAAGAGCAGTTCTTC. Amino acids: CASKTRKEQFF.

This clonotype was recorded many times. This chain uses TRBV12-3 or TRBV12-4 with TRBJ2-6; D may be TRBD2 (5 bases). The CDR3 consists of 17 residues. Trimming pared 3 bases from V and 0 bases from J, leaving 12 bases between. The CDR3 DNA follows: TGTGCCAGCAGTTTGGAGGTCAGCGTCTCTGGGGCCAACGTCCTGACTTTC. It specifies CASSLEVSVSGANVLTF.

This clonotype came up a few times. As DNA, the CDR3 is TGTGCCAGTAGTATCCTAGAGGGAGCTAACTATGGCTACACCTTC. Translated: CASSILEGANYGYTF. This chain links TRBV19 with TRBJ1-2, with D unclear. V was shortened by 3 bases and J by 0 bases, with 11 bases between the two germline ends. Germline CDR1 is LNHDA and CDR2 is SQIVND (reference sequence). This CDR3 is 15 amino acids long.

V and J are TRBV19 and TRBJ2-1, with a possible D match to TRBD1 (6 bases). Germline V gene data show CDR1 as LNHDA and CDR2 as SQIVND (reference sequence). This CDR3 comprises 18 residues. Deletions cut 4 bases from V and 4 bases from J, with 23 bases between. In DNA form, the CDR3 reads TGTGCCAGTAGTACTACCCGGGACATCCAGACCCCTTACAATGAGCAGTTCTTC. Translating it yields CASSTTRDIQTPYNEQFF.

The chain carries TRBV20-1 and TRBJ2-1; tentative D call: TRBD2 (5 bases). The length of the CDR3 is 11 residues. Trimming left V 5 bases short and J 15 bases short, with 17 bases between. Germline V gene lookup returns CDR1 DFQATT and CDR2 SNEGSKA (reference sequence). In DNA, the CDR3 is TGCAGTGCTTCGATCCAGGCCGAGGGGTTCTTC. Translation gives CSASIQAEGFF.

This clonotype has a handful of counts. The V gene is TRBV12-3 or TRBV12-4, the J gene TRBJ2-3; D gene ambiguous. The CDR3 is 14 residues long. The germline V and J ends were trimmed by 4 bases and 0 bases, with 8 bases remaining between them. The CDR3: CASSSPPSTDTQYF. The CDR3 DNA sequence: TGTGCCAGCAGTTCCCCTCCTAGCACAGATACGCAGTATTTT.

This clonotype was recorded a few times. The gene calls are TRBV6-1 and TRBJ2-2, with D uncertain. The V end was cut by 11 bases, the J end by 1 base, with 11 bases between. The CDR3 spans 13 residues. CDR1 and CDR2 (germline): MNHNS, SASEGT. As DNA, the CDR3 is TGTGCCTCTCGATCCGTGAACACCGGGGAGCTGTTTTTT. Amino acids: CASRSVNTGELFF.

V is TRBV12-3 or TRBV12-4 and J is TRBJ1-4; D not certain. The CDR3 consists of 14 residues. Trimming removed 3 bases from V and 8 bases from J, with 13 bases in between. CDR3: CASSLDGITEKLFF. The CDR3 nucleotides are TGTGCCAGCAGTTTGGACGGTATTACCGAAAAACTGTTTTTT.

This clonotype was detected ten times or more. The V call is TRBV2, the J call TRBJ2-3; D is unclear. CDR3 size: 15 residues. Germline V lookup: CDR1 SNHLY, CDR2 FYNNEI. The V end was cut by 6 bases, the J end by 4 bases, with 17 bases between. The CDR3 protein is CASRTGPGVADTQYF. In DNA form, the CDR3 reads TGTGCCAGCAGAACCGGGCCTGGAGTCGCAGATACGCAGTATTTT.

This clonotype was counted many times. This chain links TRBV7-9 with TRBJ2-1; D gene uncertain. V lost 3 bases, J lost 6 bases, and 6 bases lay in between. There are 12 residues in the CDR3. Germline V gene data show CDR1 as SEHNR and CDR2 as FQNEAQ (reference sequence). CDR3 DNA sequence: TGTGCCAGCAGCTTCCACGTCAATGAGCAGTTCTTC. It yields the protein CASSFHVNEQFF.

This clonotype was observed a few times. J is TRBJ1-5 and V is TRBV11-2; D ambiguous. V dropped 0 bases and J dropped 6 bases, with 12 bases sitting between them. This CDR3 contains 15 residues. CDR1 is SGHAT and CDR2 is FQNNGV in the germline V gene. The CDR3 sequence is CASSLDLGSGQPQHF. For the CDR3, the DNA is TGTGCCAGCAGCTTAGATCTTGGGAGCGGTCAGCCCCAGCATTTT.

This clonotype was counted ten times or more. V and J are TRBV7-3 and TRBJ2-1, with TRBD2 as a possible D gene (6 bases). Germline CDR1 SGHTA, CDR2 FQGTGA. V was shortened by 5 bases and J by 1 base, with 12 bases between the two germline ends. The CDR3 contains 15 residues. CDR3 loop: CASSATGDSYNEQFF. DNA of the CDR3: TGTGCCAGCAGCGCAACGGGGGATTCCTACAATGAGCAGTTCTTC.

This clonotype was seen ten or more times. The rearrangement joins TRBV30 to TRBJ1-2; D not certain. The CDR3 contains 15 residues. The V gene lost 0 bases and the J gene lost 1 base, with 12 bases spanning the gap. The V gene's germline CDR1 is GTSNPN and CDR2 SVGIG (reference sequence). The DNA for the CDR3 is TGTGCCTGGAGTGTATCTCCGCCTGGTAACTATGGCTACACCTTC. As protein: CAWSVSPPGNYGYTF.

CDR3 in DNA: TGTGCCTGGAGAGGGGGAGGGTACAATGAGCAGTTCTTC. This translates into CAWRGGGYNEQFF. This chain connects TRBV30 to TRBJ2-1; D is possibly TRBD2 (7 bases). Trimming pared 3 bases from V and 4 bases from J, leaving 10 bases between. Germline-derived CDR1 and CDR2 are GTSNPN and SVGIG (reference sequence). The CDR3 length is 13 residues.

The table lists this clonotype with many counts. V gene TRBV5-1 combines with J gene TRBJ1-4, with D tentatively TRBD1 (6 bases). Trimming left V 5 bases short and J 5 bases short, with 16 bases between. The CDR3 totals 15 residues. Germline V gene data show CDR1 as SGHRS and CDR2 as YFSETQ. The CDR3 loop is CASSPQGQGNEKLFF. The CDR3 DNA reads as TGCGCCAGCAGTCCCCAAGGTCAGGGGAATGAAAAACTGTTTTTT. Drawing the rest from reference TRBV5-1 and TRBJ1-4, the complete variable domain is KAGVTQTPRYLIKTRGQQVTLSCSPISGHRSVSWYQQTPGQGLQFLFEYFSETQRNKGNFPGRFSGRQFSNSRSEMNVSTLELGDSALYLCASSPQGQGNEKLFFGSGTQLSVL.

This clonotype was recorded many times. The rearrangement joins TRBV2 to TRBJ2-5, with a tentative D call TRBD2 (5 bases). CDR3 length: 13 residues. The germline CDR1 and CDR2 sequences are SNHLY and FYNNEI. V lost 8 bases and J lost 2, with 12 bases in between. As DNA, the CDR3 is TGTGCCAGCGTCGGGGATGGGCAAGAGACCCAGTACTTC. Translation: CASVGDGQETQYF.

This clonotype was recorded at least ten times. V usage is TRBV24-1 and J usage is TRBJ2-1, with D tentatively TRBD1 (6 bases). From germline, CDR1 is KGHDR and CDR2 SFDVKD. Trimming removed 2 bases from V and 5 bases from J, with 18 bases in between. This CDR3 contains 17 residues. The CDR3 DNA reads as TGTGCCACCAGTGATTGGAGTGGGGGCGTAGCCGACAATGAGCAGTTCTTC. Translated, it gives CATSDWSGGVADNEQFF.

Ten or more counts support this clonotype. The V and J genes are TRBV28 and TRBJ2-7; 9 bases map to TRBD1. The germline V gene has CDR1 MDHEN and CDR2 SYDVKM. The junction had 12 bases not matched to a gene; V was cut back by 7 bases and J by 5 bases. The CDR3 consists of 15 residues. CDR3 sequence (DNA): TGTGCCAGCACTCCGCGGTGGACAGGGGCCAACGAGCAGTACTTC. Protein: CASTPRWTGANEQYF.

This clonotype was seen a handful of times. At one of its ends the junction is not consistent with the germline gene, which may arise from a read error. The chain recombines TRBV4-1 with TRBJ2-3; TRBD2 matches 11 bases. The CDR3 sequence is 17 residues long. Germline-derived CDR1 and CDR2 are MGHRA and YSYEKL. The CDR3 is CASSQETGTSGTDTQYF. In nucleotides, the CDR3 is TGTGCCAGCAGCCAAGAGACCGGGACTAGCGGAACGGATACGCAGTATTTT.

The chain is built from TRBV28 and TRBJ2-3, with 11 bases aligning to TRBD2. Germline CDR1 reads MDHEN; CDR2 reads SYDVKM. CDR3 length: 17 amino acids. The ends lost 5 bases at V and 1 base at J; junction bases unmatched: 8. CDR3 loop: CASSRGILAGGTDTQYF. The CDR3 DNA is TGTGCCAGCAGTCGGGGGATACTAGCGGGGGGCACAGATACGCAGTATTTT.

This clonotype was detected many times. This chain connects TRBV6-1 to TRBJ2-7, with D perhaps matching TRBD1 (5 bases). The CDR3 length is 12 residues. Trimming took off 6 bases at V and 3 bases at J, with 9 bases between the two ends. The germline CDR1 and CDR2 sequences are MNHNS and SASEGT. CDR3 protein: CASRRQSYEQYF. For the CDR3, the DNA is TGTGCCAGCAGAAGACAGAGCTACGAGCAGTACTTC.

This clonotype was picked up many times. The rearrangement links TRBV2 to TRBJ2-5; no reliable D call. There are 12 residues in the CDR3. Trimming cost V 4 bases and J 3 bases, with 6 bases left between them. In germline, CDR1 is SNHLY, CDR2 FYNNEI. DNA of the CDR3: TGTGCCAGCAGTGGTCTGGAAGAGACCCAGTACTTC. As protein: CASSGLEETQYF.

Ten or more counts support this clonotype. The chain combines TRBV29-1 with TRBJ2-7; 7 bases match TRBD2. V shed 6 bases and J 3 bases; nucleotides not matched to a gene: 8. There are 13 residues in the CDR3. CDR1 is SQVTM, CDR2 ANQGSEA, per germline. CDR3 protein: CSVREGSYYEQYF. DNA for the CDR3: TGCAGCGTAAGGGAGGGGTCCTACTACGAGCAGTACTTC.

This clonotype has ten or more counts. The V gene is TRBV30, the J gene TRBJ2-7; TRBD1 or TRBD2 may be the D gene (7 bases each). CDR1 and CDR2 from the germline V gene are GTSNPN and SVGIG (reference sequence). V was shortened by 5 bases and J by 4 bases, with 18 bases between the two germline ends. This CDR3 has 14 amino acids. The CDR3 loop reads CAWAPGGVPYEQYF. For the CDR3, the DNA is TGTGCCTGGGCCCCAGGGGGGGTACCTTACGAGCAGTACTTC.